This T cell receptor beta chain derives from a study of human T cells and chemical hapten exposure (dated by TCRdb to about 2021). About the study as a whole: For sensitization, 2% DPC in acetone was applied to an approximately 2 cm by approximately 2 cm area of upper inner arm skin. Throughout the roughly 26-week study period, patients were also given weekly therapeutic DPC doses on the scalp. Patch tests used Finn chambers with 0.01% DPC on the upper back, scored after 6 days by International Contact Dermatitis Research Group standards. Most of the patients in the cohort were female, and the cohort covered alopecia areata with under or over 50% scalp involvement, alopecia totalis and alopecia universalis. Libraries were pooled for sequencing, and per-sample TCR yields varied mainly because of small differences in library volumes within the pool. The study tracked peripheral blood TCR repertoire changes in vivo during primary and secondary sensitization to the hapten diphenylcyclopropenone (DPC) in alopecia patients. Blood samples were taken from patients before sensitization (week 0) and at 2, 6 and about 24 weeks after DPC sensitization. About 28 alopecia patients gave blood for TCR sequencing at one to four time points (pre-sensitization, 2, 6 and 24 weeks).

Libraries came from RACE. For sequencing, a NextSeq 500 was employed. During library preparation, unique molecular identifiers were attached to individual cDNA molecules so that TCRs could be counted quantitatively and reproducibly. For every blood RNA sample, sequencing covered both the TCR alpha and TCR beta chains. As for the original processing: The median number of TCRs per sample was roughly 98,000, ranging from about 23,224 to 700,000. V, J and CDR3 annotation of the TCR reads was carried out using the Decombinator software suite. Every sample was subsampled to the same number of TCRs (28,000) for the PS versus PT1 abundance plots. TCRs were defined as expanded if absent before sensitization and observed at least eight times at the 2-week time point. Through fastp at Q25 and MiXCR, TCRdb rebuilt clones from the public reads, retaining in-frame beta chains. Every entry covers one CDR3 protein and lists the most common genes and DNA from its rows. These V and J calls derive from TCRdb rather than the authors' analysis. Present in this sample are about 180,000 distinct CDR3 sequences, roughly 30% of which were seen just once. Of the sample, roughly 3% falls within the top ten clones.

Overall results and qualifications from the work: A positive correlation was found between the number of PT1 expanded TCRs and patch test score, with significance reached at thresholds 8, 16 and 32 but not 4. Significantly more large CDR3 similarity clusters were formed by expanded TCRs than by pre-sensitization or healthy control sets, consistent with antigen-driven responses. DPC sensitization did not change how many TCRs were above 1 in 1000 frequency, and no evidence was found of alterations in global repertoire structure. Repeated subsampling changed both the strength of the expansion versus patch-test correlation and the threshold at which the correlation became significant. Because every patient had alopecia, a presumed autoimmune disease, the patients' immune response might differ from that of healthy individuals.

This clonotype was seen only a few times. No cognate antigen has been identified for it. Per-base quality was not reported, and no clone a single base away is much larger than it. What this sample's time point label stands for: pre-sensitization, week 0. The treatment or condition tag for this specimen amounts to: therapeutic diphenylcyclopropenone sensitization with weekly scalp DPC. At every patch-test visit, the blood draw took place before the patch test was put on. To be eligible, patients had to be aged 18 to 70, diagnosed with alopecia and judged suitable for DPC therapy, while pregnant patients were excluded. Total RNA was extracted from unfractionated whole blood collected in Tempus Blood RNA tubes. This specimen was whole blood, taken in connection with sensitization to the hapten diphenylcyclopropenone (DPC). This clonotype originated in a woman aged 25 to 39 with alopecia areata. Some clones in this sample may be carry-over from other donors' samples.

At the DNA level, the sequence is TGTGCCATCAGTGACCGCAACGACAATGAGCAGTTCTTC. This sequence encodes CAISDRNDNEQFF. The V and J segments used are TRBV10-3 and TRBJ2-1, with the D segment identity uncertain. Relative to germline, V is 3 bases shorter and J is 5 bases shorter, with 8 bases between their ends. From a lookup of the germline V gene, CDR1 and CDR2 are ENHRY and SYGVKD. The CDR3 has 13 amino acids, counting the end cysteine and phenylalanine. Only the CDR3 part of the read is kept: 39 bases, read in frame from the first base.